The 16 T cell receptor beta chains listed next were all sequenced from one sample in a study of blood T cell repertoires in COVID-19. Libraries were prepared by immunoSEQ multiplex PCR; TCRdb keeps only in-frame clonotypes and omits some of them. The sample has about 44,000 clones; approximately 81% are singletons. The sample comprised peripheral blood. These receptor sequences come from a woman between 70 and 85 years old with acute or convalescent COVID-19.

This clone was found once. This chain connects TRBV15 to TRBJ2-1, with D maybe TRBD1 (5 bases). From germline, CDR1 is LNHNV and CDR2 YYDKDF (reference sequence). V was clipped by 4 bases and J by 6 bases, with 13 bases between them. The length of the CDR3 is 14 residues. The CDR3 loop is CATSIDRPGNEQFF. The CDR3 nucleotides are TGTGCCACCAGCATCGACAGACCTGGCAATGAGCAGTTCTTC.

This chain connects TRBV28 to TRBJ2-1; 11 bases are shared with TRBD2. Germline CDR1 is MDHEN and CDR2 is SYDVKM. The CDR3 covers 19 residues. The ends lost 4 bases at V and 4 bases at J; junction bases unmatched: 15. CDR3 sequence: CASSSTTSGRGRGYNEQFF. In nucleotides, the CDR3 is TGTGCCAGCAGTTCCACAACTAGCGGGAGAGGGCGGGGTTACAATGAGCAGTTCTTC.

This chain joins TRBV13 and TRBJ2-1, with 11 nucleotides matching TRBD2. V lost 4 bases and J lost 9; bases outside the gene matches: 14. Germline assignment: CDR1 PRHDT and CDR2 FYEKMQ (reference sequence). The CDR3 length is 17 residues. The CDR3 here is CASSSGLAGGGVGEQFF. CDR3 nucleotides: TGTGCCAGCAGCTCCGGACTAGCGGGCGGCGGCGTCGGTGAGCAGTTCTTC.

V and J are TRBV27 and TRBJ2-1; tentatively, D is TRBD2 (6 bases). CDR3 length: 15 amino acids. V lost 3 bases to trimming and J lost 5 bases, with 14 bases between them. The germline CDR1 and CDR2 sequences are MNHEY and SMNVEV (reference sequence). CDR3 bases: TGTGCCAGCAGTTTTCTTCGGGGGATTGACAATGAGCAGTTCTTC. This translates into CASSFLRGIDNEQFF.

The genes are TRBV21-1 and TRBJ1-5. TRBV21-1 is a recognized pseudogene. CDR3 length equals 16 residues. CDR3 nucleotides: TGTGCCAGCAGCAAGGAAGGCCCTAGTACCAATCAGCCCCAGCATTTT. Residues: CASSKEGPSTNQPQHF.

This clone has just one count. The rearrangement joins TRBV15 to TRBJ1-3; perhaps TRBD1 as D (6 bases). The germline V and J ends were trimmed by 0 bases and 3 bases, with 15 bases remaining between them. The CDR3 consists of 17 residues. Germline V gives CDR1 LNHNV, CDR2 YYDKDF (reference sequence). This CDR3 is CATSRDRGGGNGNTIYF. CDR3 coding DNA: TGTGCCACCAGCAGAGATCGCGGGGGCGGTAATGGAAACACCATATATTTT.

On this clone itself: The sample contains more than one DNA sequence encoding this CDR3. The chain couples TRBV7-9 to TRBJ2-3, with 8 bases aligning to TRBD2. Germline values: CDR1 SEHNR, CDR2 FQNEAQ (reference sequence). V lost 5 bases to trimming and J lost 0 bases; unmatched junction nucleotides: 4. The CDR3 covers 15 residues. CDR3 bases: TGTGCCAGCAGCACAACTAGCGGTAGCACAGATACGCAGTATTTT. Encoded protein: CASSTTSGSTDTQYF.

The V and J genes are TRBV7-6 and TRBJ2-1; 11 bases align to TRBD2. The CDR3 spans 15 residues. Germline CDR1 is SGHVS and CDR2 is FNYEAQ. V lost 0 bases, J lost 10 bases, and 5 bases stayed unmatched. The CDR3 DNA reads TGTGCCAGCAGCTTAGCGACTAGCGGGAATGGGGAGCAGTTCTTC. Its translation: CASSLATSGNGEQFF.

The V and J genes are TRBV11-3 and TRBJ1-3; D gene ambiguous. The CDR3 contains 16 residues. Germline V gives CDR1 SGHNT, CDR2 YENEEA. With 1 base removed from V and 3 bases from J, the gap between germline ends came to 13 bases. In DNA, the CDR3 is TGTGCCAGCAGCTTAGCCCCGGGGATTGGTGGAAACACCATATATTTT. Amino acid sequence: CASSLAPGIGGNTIYF.

This clone was picked up a small number of times. This rearrangement joins TRBV4-3 to TRBJ1-6, with a tentative D call TRBD1 (5 bases). The CDR3 runs 19 residues. Trimming took 1 base from V and 0 from J, leaving 16 bases between them. Germline V gene data show CDR1 as LGHNA and CDR2 as YSLEER. The CDR3 nucleotides read TGCGCCAGCAGCCAAGCCCCAGGGACTTTAAGCTCCTATAATTCACCCCTCCACTTT. Translated, it gives CASSQAPGTLSSYNSPLHF.

In its sample, this clone ranks as large. This sequence joins TRBV2 and TRBJ1-2, with 7 nucleotides matching TRBD1. Germline lookup yields CDR1 SNHLY and CDR2 FYNNEI. The CDR3 contains 15 residues. J gave up 6 bases and V 7 bases, and 14 bases lay outside the gene matches. CDR3 bases: TGTGCCAGCACCCACGACAGGGTGAACGACGATGGCTACACCTTC. Its translation: CASTHDRVNDDGYTF.

The chain employs TRBV28 and TRBJ2-1, with 12 bases lining up with TRBD2. Losses at the gene ends were 11 bases for V and 8 bases for J; bases not matched to a gene: 7. Germline V gene lookup returns CDR1 MDHEN and CDR2 SYDVKM. The CDR3 has 13 amino acids. CDR3 sequence: CAASGRALDEQFF. The CDR3 nucleotides read TGTGCCGCTAGCGGGAGGGCCCTCGATGAGCAGTTCTTC.

The gene calls are TRBV12-3 or TRBV12-4 and TRBJ2-2, with D unresolved. V was cut by 3 bases and J by 7 bases, with 6 bases left in between. The length of the CDR3 is 12 residues. DNA of the CDR3: TGTGCCAGCAGTTTTTTAGTCGGGGAGCTGTTTTTT. It encodes CASSFLVGELFF.

The chain recombines TRBV6-6 with TRBJ2-2; 10 nucleotides align to TRBD1. The junction had 17 bases not matched to a gene; V was cut back by 5 bases and J by 8 bases. Germline CDR1 MNHNY, CDR2 SVGAGI (reference sequence). The CDR3 runs 18 residues. DNA of the CDR3: TGTGCCAGCAGTCGTCCCGGGACAGGGGTGGAAACCAAGGGGGAGCTGTTTTTT. Translated: CASSRPGTGVETKGELFF.

V gene TRBV12-3 or TRBV12-4 combines with J gene TRBJ2-1; 9 nucleotides align to TRBD1. Germline trimming cut 3 bases from V and 13 bases from J; bases unmatched to any gene: 4. The CDR3 is 12 residues long. The CDR3 protein is CASSFRTGDQFF. CDR3 bases: TGTGCCAGCAGTTTTCGGACAGGGGATCAGTTCTTC.

This rearrangement joins TRBV11-3 to TRBJ2-4; D is possibly TRBD1 or TRBD2 (6 bases each). Germline lookup yields CDR1 SGHNT and CDR2 YENEEA. V was cut by 5 bases and J by 1 base, with 18 bases left in between. This CDR3 comprises 17 residues. This CDR3 is CASSVGGSGRAKNIQYF. DNA for the CDR3: TGTGCCAGCAGCGTAGGGGGGTCGGGGAGGGCCAAAAACATTCAGTACTTC.